The 29 T cell receptor beta chains listed next were all sequenced from one sample in a study of OX40 agonist ivuxolimab in advanced cancers. Data came from immunoSEQ multiplex PCR; TCRdb stores just in-frame clones and leaves some out. The table shows 50,000 to 75,000 clones, with about 79% occurring only once. The sequencing used CD4+ or CD8+ T cells sorted from blood, collected in a trial of the OX40 agonist ivuxolimab. These receptors were obtained from an adult with an advanced solid tumor such as melanoma, head and neck, liver or kidney cancer.

This clone has just one count. The V gene is TRBV27, the J gene TRBJ2-7; D perhaps matches TRBD1 (7 bases). Trimming left V 4 bases short and J 2 bases short, with 15 bases between. CDR3 length: 15 amino acids. Germline V gives CDR1 MNHEY, CDR2 SMNVEV (reference sequence). CDR3 protein: CASSWRGRPPYEQYF. The CDR3 nucleotides read TGTGCCAGCAGTTGGAGGGGGCGGCCCCCCTACGAGCAGTACTTC.

This sequence joins TRBV2 and TRBJ2-3, with 14 bases fitting TRBD2. The CDR3 has 15 amino acids. Germline CDR1 is SNHLY and CDR2 is FYNNEI. Trimming at V came to 7 bases and at J to 10 bases, leaving 10 bases not matched to a gene. The CDR3 protein is CASNPTSGRAGSQYF. The CDR3 DNA is TGTGCCAGCAACCCGACTAGCGGGAGGGCCGGTTCGCAGTATTTT. Full variable domain (rest looked up from reference TRBV2 and TRBJ2-3): EPEVTQTPSHQVTQMGQEVILRCVPISNHLYFYWYRQILGQKVEFLVSFYNNEISEKSEIFDDQFSVERPDGSNFTLKIRSTKLEDSAMYFCASNPTSGRAGSQYFGPGTRLTVL.

The chain is built from TRBV7-2 and TRBJ2-3; 7 nucleotides line up with TRBD2. This CDR3 is 16 amino acids long. V dropped 5 bases and J dropped 0; count of bases not matched to a gene: 8. From germline, CDR1 is SGHTA and CDR2 FQGNSA. CDR3 amino acids: CASSRLNGGSTDTQYF. The CDR3 DNA reads as TGTGCCAGCAGCAGACTCAACGGGGGGAGCACAGATACGCAGTATTTT.

This rearrangement joins TRBV5-1 to TRBJ2-1, with D possibly TRBD1 on 5 matching bases. Per germline, CDR1 SGHRS and CDR2 YFSETQ. Trimming took off 6 bases at V and 9 bases at J, with 22 bases between the two ends. The length of the CDR3 is 15 residues. CDR3 loop: CASNYRQGGTTEQFF. CDR3 in DNA: TGCGCCAGCAATTACAGGCAGGGCGGTACTACTGAGCAGTTCTTC. Using reference TRBV5-1 and TRBJ2-1 for the parts outside the CDR3, the full variable domain is KAGVTQTPRYLIKTRGQQVTLSCSPISGHRSVSWYQQTPGQGLQFLFEYFSETQRNKGNFPGRFSGRQFSNSRSEMNVSTLELGDSALYLCASNYRQGGTTEQFFGPGTRLTVL.

The genes are TRBV14 and TRBJ1-1, with a tentative D call TRBD1 (5 bases). In germline, CDR1 is SGHDN, CDR2 FVKESK. V was trimmed by 0 bases and J by 5 bases, leaving 13 bases between them. This CDR3 spans 15 amino acids. CDR3 region: CASSQDWAGRTEAFF. The CDR3 DNA reads as TGTGCCAGCAGCCAAGATTGGGCAGGGAGGACTGAAGCTTTCTTT.

CDR3 in amino acids: CASSQEYRVPGANVLTF. The CDR3 DNA reads as TGCGCCAGCAGCCAAGAGTACAGGGTCCCTGGGGCCAACGTCCTGACTTTC. The chain joins TRBV4-1 to TRBJ2-6, with D maybe TRBD1 (6 bases). The germline V gene encodes CDR1 MGHRA and CDR2 YSYEKL. This CDR3 is built from 17 residues. Trimming removed 0 bases at V and 2 bases at J, with 11 bases between.

This clone is labeled large. V gene TRBV15 combines with J gene TRBJ2-7, with a possible D match to TRBD1 (6 bases). V lost 1 base to trimming and J lost 2 bases, with 12 bases between them. Germline V lookup: CDR1 LNHNV, CDR2 YYDKDF (reference sequence). The CDR3 extends over 15 amino acids. CDR3 coding DNA: TGTGCCACCAGCAGAGCCCTACAGGGCACCTACGAGCAGTACTTC. Translated, it gives CATSRALQGTYEQYF.

This sequence joins TRBV5-1 and TRBJ2-7, with D uncertain. The V gene's germline CDR1 is SGHRS and CDR2 YFSETQ. The CDR3 runs to 15 residues. The V end was cut by 0 bases, the J end by 2 bases, with 12 bases between. For the CDR3, the DNA is TGCGCCAGCAGCTTGGGAGTTAGCTCAGCCTACGAGCAGTACTTC. Translation: CASSLGVSSAYEQYF.

V and J are TRBV27 and TRBJ2-7, with D possibly matching TRBD1 (5 bases). This CDR3 is 14 amino acids long. V was trimmed by 5 bases and J by 3 bases, leaving 14 bases between them. Germline V gene sequence: CDR1 MNHEY, CDR2 SMNVEV (reference sequence). DNA for the CDR3: TGTGCCAGCAGTGTAAACGACGGACACTACGAGCAGTACTTC. Its protein is CASSVNDGHYEQYF.

The chain combines TRBV28 with TRBJ2-7; perhaps TRBD1 as D (5 bases). The germline V gene encodes CDR1 MDHEN and CDR2 SYDVKM. Between the trimmed V and J ends, which lost 5 bases and 1 base, there was a span of 18 bases. The CDR3 is 16 amino acids. The CDR3 region is CASSGRGRAVSYEQYF. CDR3 in DNA: TGTGCCAGCAGTGGACGTGGCAGGGCGGTATCCTACGAGCAGTACTTC.

J is TRBJ2-1 and V is TRBV5-4, with 11 bases identical to TRBD2. Per germline, CDR1 SGHNT and CDR2 YYREEE (reference sequence). J was trimmed by 3 bases and V by 4 bases; bases with no gene match: 6. There are 16 residues in the CDR3. CDR3 loop: CASSRTSGSNYNEQFF. In DNA, the CDR3 is TGTGCCAGCAGCCGCACTAGCGGGAGTAACTACAATGAGCAGTTCTTC.

This chain joins TRBV30 and TRBJ1-1, with 8 bases aligning to TRBD1. The CDR3 is 13 amino acids. Germline lookup yields CDR1 GTSNPN and CDR2 SVGIG (reference sequence). With 4 bases clipped from V and 2 bases from J, the junction kept 3 bases outside the gene matches. For the CDR3, the DNA is TGTGCCTGGACTGGACAGGGAAACACTGAAGCTTTCTTT. Translating it yields CAWTGQGNTEAFF.

The chain is built from TRBV6-5 and TRBJ2-1; 8 bases fit TRBD1. Looked up from germline, CDR1 is MNHEY and CDR2 is SVGAGI. Trimming cost V 2 bases and J 9 bases; bases outside gene matches: 6. This CDR3 spans 14 amino acids. CDR3 residues: CASSYRRGRSEQFF. As DNA, the CDR3 is TGTGCCAGCAGTTACCGCAGGGGGCGGAGTGAGCAGTTCTTC.

The chain recombines TRBV18 with TRBJ2-2, with D maybe TRBD2 (5 bases). The CDR3 runs to 15 residues. Germline loops: CDR1 KGHSH, CDR2 LQKENI. Deletions cut 4 bases from V and 4 bases from J, with 13 bases between. CDR3 sequence (DNA): TGTGCCAGCTCACTCCAGGAGGCGGGCACCGGGGAGCTGTTTTTT. This gives the protein CASSLQEAGTGELFF.

This chain connects TRBV6-1 to TRBJ1-1, with unresolved D. CDR1 is MNHNS and CDR2 is SASEGT in the germline V gene. The V gene lost 7 bases and the J gene lost 5 bases, with 17 bases spanning the gap. CDR3 length equals 14 residues. The CDR3 reads CASIRAGRVTEAFF. In DNA, the CDR3 is TGTGCCAGCATACGGGCAGGAAGGGTTACTGAAGCTTTCTTT.

This clone has only a few counts. CDR3 in DNA: TGTGCCAGTAGTATGGCAGGACAAAACACTGAAGCTTTCTTT. This gives the protein CASSMAGQNTEAFF. This sequence joins TRBV19 and TRBJ1-1; D is perhaps TRBD1 (5 bases). CDR1 is LNHDA and CDR2 is SQIVND in the germline V gene (reference sequence). V lost 3 bases to trimming and J lost 2 bases, with 10 bases between them. This CDR3 has 14 residues.

The chain employs TRBV14 and TRBJ1-6; D uncertain. The CDR3 covers 15 residues. Germline loops: CDR1 SGHDN, CDR2 FVKESK. Trimming stripped 0 bases from V and 9 bases from J, with 12 bases between. The CDR3 region has the DNA TGTGCCAGCAGCCAAGATGGTTTTTTCCGTTCACCCCTCCACTTT. Its translation is CASSQDGFFRSPLHF.

The chain joins TRBV28 to TRBJ1-2; tentative D call: TRBD1 (6 bases). Trimming left V 7 bases short and J 4 bases short, with 16 bases between. This CDR3 is built from 14 residues. Per the germline V gene, CDR1 is MDHEN and CDR2 is SYDVKM. The CDR3 reads CASNVGRGFYGYTF. CDR3 DNA sequence: TGTGCCAGCAACGTCGGCAGGGGTTTCTATGGCTACACCTTC.

V gene TRBV30 combines with J gene TRBJ1-1, with D tentatively TRBD1 (5 bases). CDR1 and CDR2 (germline): GTSNPN, SVGIG (reference sequence). With 0 bases removed from V and 11 bases from J, the gap between germline ends came to 16 bases. This CDR3 region has 13 residues. This chain's CDR3 is CAWSVTRGVKAFF. The DNA of the CDR3 is TGTGCCTGGAGTGTAACTCGGGGGGTCAAGGCTTTCTTT.

This rearrangement joins TRBV28 to TRBJ2-1; 9 bases are a match to TRBD1. The germline V gene encodes CDR1 MDHEN and CDR2 SYDVKM. V trimming: 5 bases; J trimming: 5 bases; junction bases outside the gene matches: 10. This CDR3 is built from 16 residues. The CDR3 loop is CASSRPGTGRNNEQFF. The CDR3 nucleotides read TGTGCCAGCAGTCGGCCCGGGACAGGGAGAAACAATGAGCAGTTCTTC.

J is TRBJ1-5 and V is TRBV19; tentatively, D is TRBD1 (6 bases). V was pared by 4 bases and J by 1 base, with 8 bases between. This CDR3 is 14 amino acids long. CDR1 and CDR2 from the germline V gene are LNHDA and SQIVND (reference sequence). CDR3 sequence (DNA): TGTGCCAGTAGTAAACAGGGCAGCAATCAGCCCCAGCATTTT. Translating it yields CASSKQGSNQPQHF.

V and J are TRBV13 and TRBJ1-2; D gene ambiguous. CDR3 size: 13 residues. The ends were cut back, 4 bases at V and 3 bases at J, with 9 bases in the middle. The V gene's germline CDR1 is PRHDT and CDR2 FYEKMQ (reference sequence). The CDR3 loop reads CASSSHNDYGYTF. The DNA for the CDR3 is TGTGCCAGCAGCTCACACAATGACTATGGCTACACCTTC.

The chain combines TRBV5-1 with TRBJ1-2; TRBD1 agrees at 11 bases. J was trimmed by 5 bases and V by 4 bases; bases with no gene match: 4. CDR1 and CDR2 (germline): SGHRS, YFSETQ. This CDR3 contains 14 residues. The CDR3 bases are TGCGCCAGCAGCGGCGGACAGGGGGCGTATGGCTACACCTTC. It is translated as CASSGGQGAYGYTF.

V and J are TRBV5-1 and TRBJ1-1, with 9 bases identical to TRBD1. The CDR3 loop spans 13 amino acids. CDR1 SGHRS and CDR2 YFSETQ come from the germline V gene. V trimming: 4 bases; J trimming: 9 bases; junction bases outside the gene matches: 7. DNA of the CDR3: TGCGCCAGCAGCCAAGGACAGGGGAGTCAAGCTTTCTTT. It encodes CASSQGQGSQAFF. The full variable domain, its missing parts supplied by reference TRBV5-1 and TRBJ1-1, is KAGVTQTPRYLIKTRGQQVTLSCSPISGHRSVSWYQQTPGQGLQFLFEYFSETQRNKGNFPGRFSGRQFSNSRSEMNVSTLELGDSALYLCASSQGQGSQAFFGQGTRLTVV.

Remarks on this clone: A junction boundary mismatches the germline segment, possibly from a read error. At the DNA level, this CDR3 is encoded by other sequences in the same sample as well. The rearrangement joins TRBV5-1 to TRBJ1-1; D possibly corresponds to TRBD1 (5 bases). Looked up from germline, CDR1 is SGHRS and CDR2 is YFSETQ. This CDR3 is 17 amino acids long. CDR3 protein: CASSLSPLGGSYTEAFF. As DNA, the CDR3 is TGCGCCAGCAGCTTGAGCCCCCTGGGGGGATCTTACACTGAAGCCTTCTTT. The variable domain in full, completed from reference TRBV5-1 and TRBJ1-1, reads KAGVTQTPRYLIKTRGQQVTLSCSPISGHRSVSWYQQTPGQGLQFLFEYFSETQRNKGNFPGRFSGRQFSNSRSEMNVSTLELGDSALYLCASSLSPLGGSYTEAFFGQGTRLTVV.

This clone appeared a single time. The chain links TRBV11-2 to TRBJ1-2; D is unresolved. V lost 7 bases and J 7 bases, leaving 19 bases between the germline ends. The CDR3 has 14 amino acids. The V gene's germline CDR1 is SGHAT and CDR2 FQNNGV. CDR3 sequence reads: CASTKRSGKGGYTF. DNA for the CDR3: TGTGCCAGCACCAAAAGGTCGGGGAAGGGTGGCTACACCTTC.

V is TRBV5-6 and J is TRBJ1-3; 7 bases align to TRBD1. V lost 5 bases to trimming and J lost 2 bases; unmatched junction nucleotides: 4. CDR1 SGHDT and CDR2 YYEEEE come from the germline V gene. The CDR3 has 14 residues. CDR3 DNA: TGTGCCAGCAGGGAAACAGGGGCTGGAAACACCATATATTTT. The encoded protein is CASRETGAGNTIYF.

This chain connects TRBV9 to TRBJ1-1, with D hard to call. Per germline, CDR1 SGDLS and CDR2 YYNGEE. The V and J ends lost 4 bases and 3 bases respectively, with 13 bases between them. This CDR3 has 14 amino acids. CDR3 sequence reads: CASSPQRGDTEAFF. CDR3 in DNA: TGTGCCAGCAGCCCACAGCGTGGGGACACTGAAGCTTTCTTT.

The chain recombines TRBV2 with TRBJ2-6; D is unresolved. From germline, CDR1 is SNHLY and CDR2 FYNNEI. The CDR3 has 14 residues. Trimming removed 5 bases from V and 3 bases from J, with 8 bases in between. The CDR3 DNA sequence: TGTGCCAGCAGTTCTGGGTTTGGGGCCAACGTCCTGACTTTC. Translating it yields CASSSGFGANVLTF.